Listed below are T cell receptor beta chains from one sample, sequenced in a study of cytomegalovirus exposure and HLA in healthy donors. Generated by immunoSEQ multiplex PCR, the TCRdb table keeps only in-frame clones and is missing some. The sample has 150,000 to 200,000 clones, more than 75% seen once; the top ten hold less than 3%. The material sequenced was PBMCs. These TCRs come from a young man in good health and CMV-seropositive. Each CDR3 is given with its conserved first and last residue.

cdr3_length: 15
j_call: TRBJ1-5
v_call: TRBV19
cdr3_aa: CASSIETGWNQPQHF

cdr3_length: 15
j_call: TRBJ2-7
v_call: TRBV27
cdr3_aa: CASSSALAVPYEQYF

cdr3_length: 15
j_call: TRBJ1-4
v_call: TRBV6-5
cdr3_aa: CASSRLGTGVEKLFF

cdr3_length: 13
j_call: TRBJ2-1
v_call: TRBV15
cdr3_aa: CATSPDRADEQFF

cdr3_length: 15
j_call: TRBJ1-6
v_call: TRBV4-1
cdr3_aa: CASSQEVANNSPLHF

cdr3_length: 14
j_call: TRBJ2-1
v_call: TRBV7-9
cdr3_aa: CASSFRDGGDEQFF

cdr3_length: 14
j_call: TRBJ1-2
v_call: TRBV11-2
cdr3_aa: CASSFRGRNYGYTF

cdr3_length: 15
j_call: TRBJ2-1
v_call: TRBV4-3
cdr3_aa: CASSRTSGVYNEQFF

cdr3_length: 16
j_call: TRBJ1-2
v_call: TRBV4-1
cdr3_aa: CASSQTRGTGYYGYTF

cdr3_length: 15
j_call: TRBJ1-2
v_call: TRBV6-1
cdr3_aa: CASSEGAGKWYGYTF

cdr3_length: 13
j_call: TRBJ2-7
v_call: TRBV28
cdr3_aa: CASTTGGRYEQYF

cdr3_length: 16
j_call: TRBJ2-3
v_call: TRBV5-1
cdr3_aa: CASSLRLAASTDTQYF

cdr3_length: 14
j_call: TRBJ2-3
v_call: TRBV5-1
cdr3_aa: CASSFDRSTDTQYF

cdr3_length: 13
j_call: TRBJ2-3
v_call: TRBV5-1
cdr3_aa: CASSLIVADTQYF

cdr3_length: 15
j_call: TRBJ2-1
v_call: TRBV7-3
cdr3_aa: CASSRTSGSYNEQFF

cdr3_length: 15
j_call: TRBJ1-1
v_call: TRBV4-2
cdr3_aa: CASSQEKGRDTEAFF

cdr3_length: 14
j_call: TRBJ2-3
v_call: TRBV29-1
cdr3_aa: CSAPRAGSADTQYF

cdr3_length: 15
j_call: TRBJ2-3
v_call: TRBV10-3
cdr3_aa: CAISPGLAGAPSQYF

cdr3_length: 14
j_call: TRBJ1-5
v_call: TRBV7-2
cdr3_aa: CASSLGTGLQPQHF

cdr3_length: 13
j_call: TRBJ2-3
v_call: TRBV4-3
cdr3_aa: CASSQTSGDTQYF

cdr3_length: 13
j_call: TRBJ2-7
v_call: TRBV27
cdr3_aa: CASRRDSSYEQYF

cdr3_length: 14
j_call: TRBJ2-1
v_call: TRBV10-3
cdr3_aa: CAISESTSGSPQFF

cdr3_length: 15
j_call: TRBJ1-5
v_call: TRBV7-8
cdr3_aa: CASSARDSSNQPQHF

cdr3_length: 12
j_call: TRBJ2-1
v_call: TRBV9
cdr3_aa: CASSLTGNEQFF

cdr3_length: 18
j_call: TRBJ2-2
v_call: TRBV4-1
cdr3_aa: CASSQEISSGRIAGELFF

cdr3_length: 14
j_call: TRBJ1-2
v_call: TRBV27
cdr3_aa: CASWEGGRPDGYTF

cdr3_length: 16
j_call: TRBJ2-3
v_call: TRBV4-2
cdr3_aa: CASSKTTSGRADTQYF

cdr3_length: 12
j_call: TRBJ2-7
v_call: TRBV27
cdr3_aa: CASGSEAYEQYF

cdr3_length: 13
j_call: TRBJ2-7
v_call: TRBV7-2
cdr3_aa: CASSLSAEVEQYF

cdr3_length: 12
j_call: TRBJ1-1
v_call: TRBV7-9
cdr3_aa: CASRHQGTEAFF

cdr3_length: 15
j_call: TRBJ1-1
v_call: TRBV18
cdr3_aa: CASSQQGAMNTEAFF

cdr3_length: 17
j_call: TRBJ2-1
v_call: TRBV7-6
cdr3_aa: CASSRTSGGSSYNEQFF

cdr3_length: 13
j_call: TRBJ1-2
v_call: TRBV5-1
cdr3_aa: CASSVEQGRGYTF

cdr3_length: 14
j_call: TRBJ2-7
v_call: TRBV27
cdr3_aa: CASSDSGSPYEQYF

cdr3_length: 13
j_call: TRBJ2-3
v_call: TRBV7-2
cdr3_aa: CASSPVPTDTQYF

cdr3_length: 15
j_call: TRBJ2-3
v_call: TRBV5-1
cdr3_aa: CASSPRLAATDTQYF

cdr3_length: 14
j_call: TRBJ2-1
v_call: TRBV2
cdr3_aa: CASSDRSGVNEQFF

cdr3_length: 14
j_call: TRBJ2-7
v_call: TRBV7-2
cdr3_aa: CASSSLERQDEQYF

cdr3_length: 15
j_call: TRBJ2-1
v_call: TRBV9
cdr3_aa: CASSPRVSSYNEQFF

cdr3_length: 12
j_call: TRBJ2-5
v_call: TRBV11-2
cdr3_aa: CASSLGRETQYF

cdr3_length: 14
j_call: TRBJ2-7
v_call: TRBV28
cdr3_aa: CASGPVTSDYEQYF

cdr3_length: 13
j_call: TRBJ2-7
v_call: TRBV28
cdr3_aa: CASSLLRVREQYF

cdr3_length: 15
j_call: TRBJ2-3
v_call: TRBV6-1
cdr3_aa: CASSAPGLPTDTQYF

cdr3_length: 11
j_call: TRBJ2-3
v_call: TRBV4-1
cdr3_aa: CASSQRDTQYF

cdr3_length: 15
j_call: TRBJ2-1
v_call: TRBV7-7
cdr3_aa: CASSHSGGGGDEQFF

cdr3_length: 17
j_call: TRBJ2-2
v_call: TRBV4-2
cdr3_aa: CASSQDGVADNTGELFF

cdr3_length: 15
j_call: TRBJ1-1
v_call: TRBV18
cdr3_aa: CASSPTLDLTRGAFF